Here is one TCR beta chain with its context. This sample was included in a study of blood T cells in healthy people across ages. Per sample, a minimum of 7 million PBMCs were isolated. Germline-derived CDR1 and CDR2 are SGHRS and YFSETQ. This CDR3 has 14 amino acids. V was shortened by 1 base and J by 5 bases, with 12 bases between the two germline ends. Together with a sample-barcoded 5' primer, a J-beta primer mix was included in a second PCR lasting about 7 to 11 cycles. TCRdb ran MiXCR on the 5' RACE reads and lists one entry per CDR3 protein. The top ten hold 7.7% of the sample, which has around 1.7 million distinct CDR3 sequences, 28% seen once.

The rearrangement joins TRBV5-1 to TRBJ2-5; D possibly uses TRBD1 or TRBD2 (5 bases each). Material for sequencing was blood. This TCR came from a young woman in good health. The CDR3 sequence: CASSLSGTAETQYF. The CDR3, as DNA: TGCGCCAGCAGCTTGTCCGGGACGGCCGAGACCCAGTACTTC.